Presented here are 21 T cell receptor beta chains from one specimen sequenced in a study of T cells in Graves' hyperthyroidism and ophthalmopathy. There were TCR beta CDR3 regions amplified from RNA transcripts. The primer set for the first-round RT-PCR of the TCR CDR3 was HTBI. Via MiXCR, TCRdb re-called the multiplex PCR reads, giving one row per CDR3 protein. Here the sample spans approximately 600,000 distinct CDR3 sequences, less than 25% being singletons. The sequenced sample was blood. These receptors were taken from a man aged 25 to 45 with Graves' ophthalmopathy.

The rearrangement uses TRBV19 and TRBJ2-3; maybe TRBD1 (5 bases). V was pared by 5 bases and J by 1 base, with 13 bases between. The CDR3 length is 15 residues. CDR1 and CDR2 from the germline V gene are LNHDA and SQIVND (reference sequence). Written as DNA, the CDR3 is TGTGCCAGTAGTCCCTGGCAAGGGGGCACAGATACGCAGTATTTT. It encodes CASSPWQGGTDTQYF.

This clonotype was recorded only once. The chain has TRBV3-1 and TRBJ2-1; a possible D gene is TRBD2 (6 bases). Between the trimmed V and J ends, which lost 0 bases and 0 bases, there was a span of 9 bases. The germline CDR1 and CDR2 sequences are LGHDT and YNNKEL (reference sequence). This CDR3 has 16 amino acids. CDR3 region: CASSQDMTSSYNEQFF. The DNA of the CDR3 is TGTGCCAGCAGCCAAGATATGACTAGCTCCTACAATGAGCAGTTCTTC.

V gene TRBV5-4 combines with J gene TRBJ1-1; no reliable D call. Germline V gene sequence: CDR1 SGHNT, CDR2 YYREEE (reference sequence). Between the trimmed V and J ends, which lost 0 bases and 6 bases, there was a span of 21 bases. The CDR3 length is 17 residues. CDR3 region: CASSLGAGFPPLAEAFF. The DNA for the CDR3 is TGTGCCAGCAGCTTGGGCGCGGGGTTCCCACCCTTAGCTGAAGCTTTCTTT.

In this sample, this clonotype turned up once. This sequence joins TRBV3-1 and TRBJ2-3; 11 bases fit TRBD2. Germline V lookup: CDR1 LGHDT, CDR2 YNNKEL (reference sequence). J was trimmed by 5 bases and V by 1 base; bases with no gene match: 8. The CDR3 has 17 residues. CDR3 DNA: TGTGCCAGCAGCCAAGTCCTAGCGGGAGGCCCCGGAGATACGCAGTATTTT. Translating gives CASSQVLAGGPGDTQYF.

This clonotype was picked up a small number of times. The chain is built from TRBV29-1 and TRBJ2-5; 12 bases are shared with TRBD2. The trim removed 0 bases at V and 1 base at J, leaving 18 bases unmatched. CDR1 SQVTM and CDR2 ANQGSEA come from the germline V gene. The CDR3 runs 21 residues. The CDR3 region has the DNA TGCAGCGTTGAAGACCCAGTGCGGGCCCTAGCGGGAGGGGTTTCCCAAGAGACCCAGTACTTC. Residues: CSVEDPVRALAGGVSQETQYF.

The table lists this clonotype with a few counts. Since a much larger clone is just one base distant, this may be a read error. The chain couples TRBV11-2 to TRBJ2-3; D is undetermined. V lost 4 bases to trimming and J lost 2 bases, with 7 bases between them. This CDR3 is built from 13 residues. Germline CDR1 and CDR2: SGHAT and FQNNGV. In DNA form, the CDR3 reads TGTGCCAGCAGCTCCCAGTTCACAGATACGCAGTATTTT. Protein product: CASSSQFTDTQYF.

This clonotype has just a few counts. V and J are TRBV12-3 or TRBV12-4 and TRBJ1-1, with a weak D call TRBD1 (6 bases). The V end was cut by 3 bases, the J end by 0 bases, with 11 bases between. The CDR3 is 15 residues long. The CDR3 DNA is TGTGCCAGCAGTTTTCGGACAGTCATGAACACTGAAGCTTTCTTT. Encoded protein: CASSFRTVMNTEAFF.

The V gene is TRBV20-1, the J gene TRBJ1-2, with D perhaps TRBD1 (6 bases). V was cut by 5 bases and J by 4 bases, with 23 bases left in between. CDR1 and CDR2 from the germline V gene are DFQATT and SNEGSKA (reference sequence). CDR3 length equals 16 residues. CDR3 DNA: TGCAGTGCTCCCGGCGGGGGGCCCATGACGGGCTATGGCTACACCTTC. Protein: CSAPGGGPMTGYGYTF.

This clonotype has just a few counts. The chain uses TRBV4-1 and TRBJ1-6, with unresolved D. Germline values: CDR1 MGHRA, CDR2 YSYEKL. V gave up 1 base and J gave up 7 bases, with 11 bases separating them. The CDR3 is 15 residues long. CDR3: CASSQARTVNSPLHF. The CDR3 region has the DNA TGCGCCAGCAGCCAAGCGAGGACGGTCAATTCACCCCTCCACTTT.

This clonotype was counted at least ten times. The CDR3 nucleotides are TGTGCCAGCAGCTTTTGGGGAGGTGGGGGAGGGCTGGTCTCCGGAGATACGCAGTATTTT. It yields the protein CASSFWGGGGGLVSGDTQYF. J is TRBJ2-3 and V is TRBV7-2, with TRBD2 identical over 7 bases. Germline trimming cut 3 bases from V and 5 bases from J; bases unmatched to any gene: 23. The germline V gene encodes CDR1 SGHTA and CDR2 FQGNSA. The CDR3 totals 20 residues.

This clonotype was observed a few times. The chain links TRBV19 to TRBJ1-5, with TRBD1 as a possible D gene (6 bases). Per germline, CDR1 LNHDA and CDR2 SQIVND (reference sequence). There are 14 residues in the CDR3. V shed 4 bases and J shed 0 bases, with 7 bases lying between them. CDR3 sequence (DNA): TGTGCCAGTAGTAACAGGGCTAGCAATCAGCCCCAGCATTTT. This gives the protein CASSNRASNQPQHF.

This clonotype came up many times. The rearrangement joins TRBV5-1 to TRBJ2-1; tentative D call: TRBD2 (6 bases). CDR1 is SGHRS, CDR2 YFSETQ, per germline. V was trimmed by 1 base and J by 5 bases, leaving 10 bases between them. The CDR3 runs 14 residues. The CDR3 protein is CASSLNLANNEQFF. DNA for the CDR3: TGCGCCAGCAGCTTGAACCTAGCGAACAATGAGCAGTTCTTC.

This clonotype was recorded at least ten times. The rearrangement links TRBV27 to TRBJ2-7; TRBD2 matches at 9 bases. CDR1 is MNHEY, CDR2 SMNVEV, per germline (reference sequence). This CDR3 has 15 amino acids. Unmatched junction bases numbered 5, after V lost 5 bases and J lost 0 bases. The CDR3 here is CASSPGLATSYEQYF. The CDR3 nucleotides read TGTGCCAGCAGTCCCGGACTAGCGACCTCCTACGAGCAGTACTTC.

CDR3 DNA sequence: TGCAGTGCTAAAGCCGGGGACGGGGCCAACGTCCTGACTTTC. Its translation is CSAKAGDGANVLTF. V and J are TRBV20-1 and TRBJ2-6, with D possibly being TRBD1 or TRBD2 (5 bases each). The CDR3 length is 14 residues. The germline gives CDR1 DFQATT, CDR2 SNEGSKA (reference sequence). The germline V and J ends were trimmed by 4 bases and 4 bases, with 11 bases remaining between them.

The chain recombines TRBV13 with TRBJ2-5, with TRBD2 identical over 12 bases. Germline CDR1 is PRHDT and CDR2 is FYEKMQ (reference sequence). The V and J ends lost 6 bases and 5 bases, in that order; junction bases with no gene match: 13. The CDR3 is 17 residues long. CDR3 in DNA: TGTGCCAGCAGTTCAAGAAGACTAGCGGGAGCGTGGGAGACCCAGTACTTC. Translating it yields CASSSRRLAGAWETQYF.

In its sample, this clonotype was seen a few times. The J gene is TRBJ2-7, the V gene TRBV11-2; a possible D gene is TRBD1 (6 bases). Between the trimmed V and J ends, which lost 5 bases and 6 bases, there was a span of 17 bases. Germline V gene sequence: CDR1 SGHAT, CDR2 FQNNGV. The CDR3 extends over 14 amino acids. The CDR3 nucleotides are TGTGCCAGCAGCCTGGGGGCCATGGGCCTCGAGCAGTACTTC. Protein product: CASSLGAMGLEQYF.

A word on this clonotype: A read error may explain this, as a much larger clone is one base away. The CDR3 region has the DNA TGTGCCAGCAGTCCGGGACGTTCCCTTCGGGGCACAGATACGCAGTATTTT. This translates into CASSPGRSLRGTDTQYF. The genes are TRBV27 and TRBJ2-3; D possibly uses TRBD1 or TRBD2 (5 bases each). There are 17 residues in the CDR3. The V gene's germline CDR1 is MNHEY and CDR2 SMNVEV (reference sequence). V was trimmed by 5 bases and J by 1 base, leaving 19 bases between them.

Here the CDR3 DNA reads TGTGCCAGCAGCCCCTTCGGAGGGTGGGAGCAGTACTTC. Translation: CASSPFGGWEQYF. The chain has TRBV5-5 and TRBJ2-7; a possible D gene is TRBD2 (6 bases). The CDR3 contains 13 residues. The germline CDR1 and CDR2 sequences are SGHKS and YYEKEE (reference sequence). V was shortened by 4 bases and J by 7 bases, with 15 bases between the two germline ends.

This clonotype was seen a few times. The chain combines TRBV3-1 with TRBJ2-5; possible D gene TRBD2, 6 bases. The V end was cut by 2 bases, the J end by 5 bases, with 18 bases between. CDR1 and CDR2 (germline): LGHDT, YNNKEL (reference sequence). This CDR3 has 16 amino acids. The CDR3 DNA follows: TGTGCCAGCAGCCAACTACTCCGGGACGGGGGTGAGACCCAGTACTTC. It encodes CASSQLLRDGGETQYF.

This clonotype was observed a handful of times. The CDR3 bases are TGTGCCAGCAGCGCCCGACAGACCGGGGACAGGGGATGGCAAGAGACCCAGTACTTC. Translated, it gives CASSARQTGDRGWQETQYF. The chain combines TRBV3-1 with TRBJ2-5; 10 nucleotides line up with TRBD1. CDR1 is LGHDT and CDR2 is YNNKEL in the germline V gene (reference sequence). This CDR3 is built from 19 residues. V trimming: 5 bases; J trimming: 2 bases; junction bases outside the gene matches: 17.

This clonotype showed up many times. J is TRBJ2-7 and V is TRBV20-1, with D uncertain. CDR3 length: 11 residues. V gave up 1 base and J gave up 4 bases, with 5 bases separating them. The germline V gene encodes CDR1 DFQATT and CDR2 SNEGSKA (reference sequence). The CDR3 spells CSARAGYEQYF. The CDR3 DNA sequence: TGCAGTGCTAGAGCAGGTTACGAGCAGTACTTC.